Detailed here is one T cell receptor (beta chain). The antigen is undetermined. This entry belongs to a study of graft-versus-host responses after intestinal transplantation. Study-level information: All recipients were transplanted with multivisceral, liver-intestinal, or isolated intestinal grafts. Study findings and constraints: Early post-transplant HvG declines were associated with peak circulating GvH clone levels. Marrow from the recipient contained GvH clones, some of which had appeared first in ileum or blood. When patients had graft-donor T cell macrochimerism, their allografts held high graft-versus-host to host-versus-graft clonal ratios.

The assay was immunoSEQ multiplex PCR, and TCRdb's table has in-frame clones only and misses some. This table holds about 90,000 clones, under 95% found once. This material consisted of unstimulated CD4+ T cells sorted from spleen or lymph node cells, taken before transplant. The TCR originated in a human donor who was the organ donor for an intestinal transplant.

The CDR3 region is CASSLEAQSIAKNIQYF. Written as DNA, the CDR3 is TGTGCCAGCAGCTTGGAGGCACAGAGTATAGCCAAAAACATTCAGTACTTC. The gene calls are TRBV7-2 and TRBJ2-4, with D possibly matching TRBD2 (5 bases). Trimming took off 3 bases at V and 0 bases at J, with 15 bases between the two ends. This CDR3 contains 17 residues. Per the germline V gene, CDR1 is SGHTA and CDR2 is FQGNSA.